This entry is about one T cell receptor beta chain. The data derive from a study of PD-L1 blockade in urothelial cancer. Study overall: Patients, treated from 2014 onward, received atezolizumab 1,200 mg intravenously every 3 weeks. T cells were recovered from blood samples at a median of around 130,000.

The germline CDR1 and CDR2 sequences are WSHSY and SAAADI. V was clipped by 9 bases and J by 0 bases; unmatched bases: 6. This CDR3 has 15 residues. Documented time point: peripheral blood 6 weeks after treatment start. There were between 1 and 8 samples from each patient, taken pretreatment and on-treatment. The method was immunoSEQ multiplex PCR; TCRdb's version includes in-frame clones alone and lacks a portion of them. Among about 30,000 clones listed, roughly 87% were seen once. This clonotype was obtained from a man older than 75 with urothelial cancer. V gene TRBV10-2 combines with J gene TRBJ2-3; 10 positions match TRBD2. The sequencing used PBMCs, collected around atezolizumab (anti-PD-L1) treatment. In DNA, the CDR3 is TGCGCCAGTCTAAATAGCGGGAGGAGCACAGATACGCAGTATTTT. It yields the protein CASLNSGRSTDTQYF.